Listed below are T cell receptor beta chains from one sample, sequenced in a study of identical twins. TCRdb re-derived calls from the 5' RACE reads in MiXCR, one entry per CDR3 protein. This sample has 500,000 or so distinct CDR3 sequences; 13% to 15% occur once, and the top ten carry about 0.52%. The same data also went into a second study, on yellow fever vaccine responses in identical twins.

Sample: CD4+ T cells sorted from blood. Receptors were obtained from a woman aged 18-29 years in good health. CDR3s include the opening cysteine and the closing phenylalanine or tryptophan. The D gene is left open where the match is weak. Rows give clone size only sometimes, using once, few, many, or a class for an expanded clone.

cdr3_nt cdr3_aa j_call clone_size d_call v_call
TGTGCCAGCAGCTTAGTAAGGACAGGGGCGCCCGGGGCCAACGTCCTGACTTTC CASSLVRTGAPGANVLTF TRBJ2-6 - TRBD1 TRBV11-2
TGTGCCAGCAGCCAGAGGAATATGGCGGGGTTACAAGAGACCCAGTACTTC CASSQRNMAGLQETQYF TRBJ2-5 - - TRBV11-2
TGTGCCAGCAGCCCCGGACTAGCGGGAGGCCGCCATTACGAGCAGTACTTC CASSPGLAGGRHYEQYF TRBJ2-7 few TRBD2 TRBV6-2/TRBV6-3
TGTGCCAGCAGTTACGGAGGGGTCCAAATAGCCTACGAGCAGTACTTC CASSYGGVQIAYEQYF TRBJ2-7 - - TRBV6-2/TRBV6-3
TGTGCCAGCAGCGGGACTAGCGGGGGGGGATACACAGATACGCAGTATTTT CASSGTSGGGYTDTQYF TRBJ2-3 few TRBD2 TRBV9
TGTGCCAGCAGCCACGTGGGGGAGGGCGGCTACGAGCTGTACTTC CASSHVGEGGYELYF TRBJ2-7 - TRBD2 TRBV4-2
TGTGCCAGCAGCTTAACGAGCGGGGGTTTTTACGAGCAGTACTTC CASSLTSGGFYEQYF TRBJ2-7 - TRBD2 TRBV7-3
TGTGCCAGCAGCTTAGTTAGCGGGGCCTACGAGCAGTACTTC CASSLVSGAYEQYF TRBJ2-7 few TRBD2 TRBV7-8
TGTGCCAGCAGCTCTCTTGCCGGGACAGGGGGAATTCGCCATGGCGAAAAACTGTTTTTT CASSSLAGTGGIRHGEKLFF TRBJ1-4 once TRBD1 TRBV14
TGCGCCAGCAGCTTAAACAGGGGTCCCACAGATACGCAGTATTTT CASSLNRGPTDTQYF TRBJ2-3 few TRBD1 TRBV5-1
TGTGCCAGCAGTCCCAGACTCAGCACAGATACGCAGTATTTT CASSPRLSTDTQYF TRBJ2-3 few - TRBV6-2/TRBV6-3
TGTGCCAGCAGTTTAGCGCGATTGAAGTCAAGTAGCGGGGGAGCCTACGAGCAGTACTTC CASSLARLKSSSGGAYEQYF TRBJ2-7 few TRBD2 TRBV12-3/TRBV12-4
TGTGCCAGCAGCTTAGTACCGGGGTCTCTAGCCAAAAACATTCAGTACTTC CASSLVPGSLAKNIQYF TRBJ2-4 few - TRBV11-2
TGTGCCATCACCCCCCGGGACAGATACGAGCAGTACTTC CAITPRDRYEQYF TRBJ2-7 few TRBD1 TRBV10-3
TGCGCCAGCAGCCAAGATATCCTAGCGGGCCGCTACGAGCAGTACTTC CASSQDILAGRYEQYF TRBJ2-7 - TRBD2 TRBV4-3
TGTGCCAGCAGTCCAGGGATAGCCAAAAACATTCAGTACTTC CASSPGIAKNIQYF TRBJ2-4 few - TRBV28
TGTGCCAGCAGCTCGGCGGGGGGGCCCCTCCACTTT CASSSAGGPLHF TRBJ1-6 - - TRBV7-2
TGCAGTGCTAGAGTGGGGCTTCCCGGGGTGGAGACCCAGTACTTC CSARVGLPGVETQYF TRBJ2-5 - - TRBV20-1
TGCGCCAGCAGCTTAGGTTCGGGACAAGTTCTAAGGCAGTACTTC CASSLGSGQVLRQYF TRBJ2-7 few - TRBV5-1
TGCGCCAGCAGCCAAGAGGGTCATATCTACAATGAGCAGTTCTTC CASSQEGHIYNEQFF TRBJ2-1 many - TRBV4-3
TGTGCCAGCAGGACATTTCAGGTGGGGCTCATATCCTACGAGCAGTACTTC CASRTFQVGLISYEQYF TRBJ2-7 - - TRBV28
TGTGCCAGCAGTCAAATTACCCTCCCCCGGGAGCAGTTCTTC CASSQITLPREQFF TRBJ2-1 - - TRBV12-3/TRBV12-4
TGTGCCAGCAGCCCGCCGGGTGGGGGATACGAGCAGTACTTC CASSPPGGGYEQYF TRBJ2-7 few - TRBV4-2
TGTGCCAGCAGTTTATCGACAGGGTGGGTCGAGCAGTACTTC CASSLSTGWVEQYF TRBJ2-7 few TRBD1 TRBV27
TGTGCCAGCGCCACTCACAAGAACACCGGGGAGCTGTTTTTT CASATHKNTGELFF TRBJ2-2 few - TRBV6-1
TGTGCCAGCAGCCCGGGACAGGGGGGGCAAGAGACCCAGTACTTC CASSPGQGGQETQYF TRBJ2-5 few TRBD1 TRBV12-3/TRBV12-4
TGTGCCAGCAGCACAGGGACAGGGCGGGTCACCGGGGAGCTGTTTTTT CASSTGTGRVTGELFF TRBJ2-2 - TRBD1 TRBV7-6
TGCGCCAGCAGCCAAGATTCCGCGAACACCGGGGAGCTGTTTTTT CASSQDSANTGELFF TRBJ2-2 few - TRBV4-3
TGCGCCAGCAGCCAAGTCCAATACGAGGACAATGAGCAGTTCTTC CASSQVQYEDNEQFF TRBJ2-1 few - TRBV4-1
TGTGCCAGCAGTTTAATGTCGCTAGCGGGACCTAGCACAGATACGCAGTATTTT CASSLMSLAGPSTDTQYF TRBJ2-3 - TRBD2 TRBV28
TGTGCCAGCAGTACGGATAACTATGGCTACACCTTC CASSTDNYGYTF TRBJ1-2 - - TRBV6-5
TGTGCCAGCAGCTTAGTGCGAGGAACAATGCGGCAGTTCTTC CASSLVRGTMRQFF TRBJ2-1 - - TRBV11-2
TGTGCCAGCAGCCTCACCCCCCCAAATCCAGAGACCCAGTACTTC CASSLTPPNPETQYF TRBJ2-5 few - TRBV25-1
TGTGCCATCAGCCAAGTCGGACAGGGGAATTCACCCCTCCACTTT CAISQVGQGNSPLHF TRBJ1-6 - TRBD1 TRBV10-3
TGTGCCAGCAGCAGGACCAACCAAGAGACCCAGTACTTC CASSRTNQETQYF TRBJ2-5 - - TRBV2
TGTGCCAGCAGCTTAGACCACACTTCAGGGGAGCAGTTCTTC CASSLDHTSGEQFF TRBJ2-1 - - TRBV7-2
TGTGCCAGCAGTTACGGGGAAGGAAGCACAGATACGCAGTATTTT CASSYGEGSTDTQYF TRBJ2-3 - - TRBV6-2/TRBV6-3
TGTGCCAGTAGTTCCCGGTCCAGCAAGTGGGAGACCCAGTACTTC CASSSRSSKWETQYF TRBJ2-5 - - TRBV19
TGCAGTGCTAATAGGGCAAAGATACTTTACGAGCAGTACTTC CSANRAKILYEQYF TRBJ2-7 - - TRBV20-1
TGTGCCAGCAGTCAAACCATAGTAGGCAGTGAGAAGTTCTTC CASSQTIVGSEKFF TRBJ2-1 - - TRBV6-1
TGTGCCAGCAGCGTAGAGGGGACTAGCGGCAATGAGCAGTTCTTC CASSVEGTSGNEQFF TRBJ2-1 few TRBD2 TRBV9
TGCGCCAGCAGCCGACAGCATCTCCAAGAGACCCAGTACTTC CASSRQHLQETQYF TRBJ2-5 few - TRBV5-1
TGCGCCAGCAGCTTGGTCCTAGCGGGAGGTGAGCAGTTCTTC CASSLVLAGGEQFF TRBJ2-1 few TRBD2 TRBV5-1
TGTGCCAGCAGTTATGCGGGGGGAAGCAATCAGCCCCAGCATTTT CASSYAGGSNQPQHF TRBJ1-5 - - TRBV28
TGCAGTGCTAGAGACAGCCTCGAGGCTGGGGCCAACGTCCTGACTTTC CSARDSLEAGANVLTF TRBJ2-6 few - TRBV20-1
TGTGCCAGCAGCTCGGGGAGGGGAGGGGACGAGCAGTACTTC CASSSGRGGDEQYF TRBJ2-7 - TRBD2 TRBV7-2